The 23 T cell receptor beta chains below come from one sample, sequenced in a study of T cells in localized non-small cell lung cancer. Generated by immunoSEQ multiplex PCR, the TCRdb table keeps only in-frame clones and is missing some. Seen here are about 77,000 clones, more than 75% observed once, and the top ten hold roughly 19%. The sequenced sample was peripheral blood, obtained before any cancer treatment. All receptors come from a woman aged 40-69 years with stage I squamous cell lung carcinoma.

The V and J genes are TRBV11-2 and TRBJ2-7, with 8 positions matching TRBD1. With 7 bases clipped from V and 6 bases from J, the junction kept 8 bases outside the gene matches. The CDR3 consists of 13 residues. The germline V gene has CDR1 SGHAT and CDR2 FQNNGV. As DNA, the CDR3 is TGTGCCAGCAACCCCGGACAGGGTTCCGAGCAGTACTTC. It codes for CASNPGQGSEQYF. The variable domain in full, with the rest retrieved from reference TRBV11-2 and TRBJ2-7, is EAGVAQSPRYKIIEKRQSVAFWCNPISGHATLYWYQQILGQGPKLLIQFQNNGVVDDSQLPKDRFSAERLKGVDSTLKIQPAKLEDSAVYLCASNPGQGSEQYFGPGTRLTVT.

This clone has only one observation. V is TRBV5-4 and J is TRBJ2-7; D may be TRBD1 (5 bases). Germline CDR1 and CDR2: SGHNT and YYREEE (reference sequence). Trimming cost V 8 bases and J 0 bases, with 18 bases left between them. The CDR3 runs to 15 residues. Here the CDR3 DNA reads TGTGCCAGTAATAGACGGAGACAGATCTCCTACGAGCAGTACTTC. It is translated as CASNRRRQISYEQYF.

V is TRBV18 and J is TRBJ1-4; 7 positions match TRBD1. The germline CDR1 and CDR2 sequences are KGHSH and LQKENI. V trimming: 5 bases; J trimming: 7 bases; junction bases outside the gene matches: 10. This CDR3 comprises 15 residues. Written as DNA, the CDR3 is TGTGCCAGCTCAAGACGACAGGGAGGAGGTGAAAAACTGTTTTTT. It specifies CASSRRQGGGEKLFF.

J is TRBJ1-1 and V is TRBV6-6; possibly TRBD1 for D (5 bases). The CDR3 contains 13 residues. V was pared by 6 bases and J by 0 bases, with 8 bases between. Germline V gene data show CDR1 as MNHNY and CDR2 as SVGAGI (reference sequence). In DNA, the CDR3 is TGTGCCAGCAGCAGACAGATGAACACTGAAGCTTTCTTT. It yields the protein CASSRQMNTEAFF.

The rearrangement links TRBV7-2 to TRBJ2-7, with D unclear. Trimming stripped 7 bases from V and 9 bases from J, with 19 bases between. The CDR3 is 13 residues long. Germline CDR1 SGHTA, CDR2 FQGNSA. The DNA of the CDR3 is TGTGCCAGCACCATTCGGTGGGAAACCGGGCAGTACTTC. This codes for CASTIRWETGQYF.

The V and J genes are TRBV11-1 and TRBJ2-5; 7 bases are a match to TRBD2. V was pared by 1 base and J by 9 bases, with 5 bases of the junction left unmatched. The V gene's germline CDR1 is SGHAT and CDR2 FQDESV (reference sequence). This CDR3 is built from 13 residues. The CDR3 DNA reads as TGTGCCAGCAGCTTAGGCGGGGGTCGGGCCCAGTACTTC. It specifies CASSLGGGRAQYF.

Turning to this clone: This CDR3 is also generated by other DNA sequences in the sample. CDR3 residues: CASSVGGYDQPQHF. The CDR3 nucleotides are TGTGCCAGCAGCGTAGGCGGGTACGATCAGCCCCAGCATTTT. J is TRBJ1-5 and V is TRBV9; D gene unclear. Germline V gene sequence: CDR1 SGDLS, CDR2 YYNGEE. Trimming took off 0 bases at V and 5 bases at J, with 9 bases between the two ends. There are 14 residues in the CDR3.

V and J are TRBV5-6 and TRBJ2-1; 9 bases map to TRBD1. This CDR3 is built from 15 residues. V lost 2 bases to trimming and J lost 4 bases; unmatched junction nucleotides: 4. Looked up from germline, CDR1 is SGHDT and CDR2 is YYEEEE. CDR3 DNA sequence: TGTGCCAGCAGCTTACCGGGACAGGGATACAATGAGCAGTTCTTC. Its protein product is CASSLPGQGYNEQFF. Based on the CDR3 plus reference TRBV5-6 and TRBJ2-1, the full variable domain is DAGVTQSPTHLIKTRGQQVTLRCSPKSGHDTVSWYQQALGQGPQFIFQYYEEEERQRGNFPDRFSGHQFPNYSSELNVNALLLGDSALYLCASSLPGQGYNEQFFGPGTRLTVL.

The chain links TRBV5-1 to TRBJ2-3; tentative D call: TRBD2 (6 bases). Per germline, CDR1 SGHRS and CDR2 YFSETQ. The CDR3 spans 17 residues. Trimming removed 4 bases at V and 2 bases at J, with 20 bases between. The CDR3 bases are TGCGCCAGCAGCACGGGACTGCAAGAGTCGTACACAGATACGCAGTATTTT. Encoded protein: CASSTGLQESYTDTQYF. Combining the CDR3 with reference TRBV5-1 and TRBJ2-3 gives the whole variable domain KAGVTQTPRYLIKTRGQQVTLSCSPISGHRSVSWYQQTPGQGLQFLFEYFSETQRNKGNFPGRFSGRQFSNSRSEMNVSTLELGDSALYLCASSTGLQESYTDTQYFGPGTRLTVL.

The V gene is TRBV7-6, the J gene TRBJ1-1; 7 positions agree with TRBD1. The V and J ends lost 5 bases and 6 bases, in that order; junction bases with no gene match: 12. The germline V gene encodes CDR1 SGHVS and CDR2 FNYEAQ. The CDR3 loop spans 15 amino acids. DNA of the CDR3: TGTGCCAGCAGCGCCAGACAGGGATCCACCGCTGAAGCTTTCTTT. Its translation is CASSARQGSTAEAFF.

The genes are TRBV7-3 and TRBJ2-2; 8 bases align to TRBD2. CDR3 length: 14 amino acids. Trimming removed 5 bases from V and 7 bases from J; junction bases left unmatched: 6. Per germline, CDR1 SGHTA and CDR2 FQGTGA. The CDR3 region has the DNA TGTGCCAGCAGCCCTGGACTAGCTGGCGGGGAGCTGTTTTTT. Translating it yields CASSPGLAGGELFF.

The table lists this clone with a count of one. The chain uses TRBV9 and TRBJ1-3; 10 bases align to TRBD1. The germline gives CDR1 SGDLS, CDR2 YYNGEE. The CDR3 contains 16 residues. Trimming removed 3 bases from V and 4 bases from J; junction bases left unmatched: 7. CDR3 DNA: TGTGCCAGCAGCGCTACTCCGGGACAGGGGGGAAACACCATATATTTT. This gives the protein CASSATPGQGGNTIYF.

The J gene is TRBJ1-2, the V gene TRBV5-1; no definite D call. With 4 bases removed from V and 4 bases from J, the gap between germline ends came to 11 bases. This CDR3 has 13 amino acids. Per the germline V gene, CDR1 is SGHRS and CDR2 is YFSETQ. CDR3 sequence reads: CASSEEGSYGYTF. The CDR3 DNA reads TGCGCCAGCAGCGAGGAGGGTAGCTATGGCTACACCTTC.

V gene TRBV6-6 combines with J gene TRBJ1-2; the D gene is possibly TRBD1 (5 bases). This CDR3 is 14 amino acids long. Germline loops: CDR1 MNHNY, CDR2 SVGAGI (reference sequence). Trimming stripped 6 bases from V and 2 bases from J, with 13 bases between. CDR3 amino acids: CASSRDVKNYGYTF. Here the CDR3 DNA reads TGTGCCAGCAGCCGGGACGTAAAAAACTATGGCTACACCTTC.

The table lists this clone with a few counts. The chain has TRBV7-9 and TRBJ1-2; D remains unclear. The germline gives CDR1 SEHNR, CDR2 FQNEAQ (reference sequence). V dropped 4 bases and J dropped 4 bases, with 10 bases sitting between them. The CDR3 runs 13 residues. The CDR3 region is CASSYTTSYGYTF. CDR3 DNA: TGTGCCAGCAGCTACACAACCAGCTATGGCTACACCTTC.

This clone was seen only once. V gene TRBV5-1 combines with J gene TRBJ2-7; possible D gene TRBD1, 6 bases. Germline CDR1 is SGHRS and CDR2 is YFSETQ. Trimming took off 4 bases at V and 3 bases at J, with 14 bases between the two ends. The length of the CDR3 is 14 residues. CDR3 nucleotides: TGCGCCAGCAGCCCCGGGACACCGCTCTACGAGCAGTACTTC. Amino acid sequence: CASSPGTPLYEQYF. The full variable domain, its missing parts supplied by reference TRBV5-1 and TRBJ2-7, is KAGVTQTPRYLIKTRGQQVTLSCSPISGHRSVSWYQQTPGQGLQFLFEYFSETQRNKGNFPGRFSGRQFSNSRSEMNVSTLELGDSALYLCASSPGTPLYEQYFGPGTRLTVT.

The chain couples TRBV7-3 to TRBJ2-3, with TRBD1 matching over 7 bases. Trimming at V came to 4 bases and at J to 8 bases, leaving 6 bases not matched to a gene. Looked up from germline, CDR1 is SGHTA and CDR2 is FQGTGA. The length of the CDR3 is 13 residues. In nucleotides, the CDR3 is TGTGCCAGCAGCTCCCGACAGGGCTCTACGCAGTATTTT. It yields the protein CASSSRQGSTQYF.

This chain joins TRBV4-2 and TRBJ2-5; D is unresolved. Germline loops: CDR1 LGHNA, CDR2 YNFKEQ. With 1 base removed from V and 5 bases from J, the gap between germline ends came to 8 bases. This CDR3 is 13 amino acids long. The CDR3 region is CASSQVAGETQYF. The CDR3 DNA is TGTGCCAGCAGCCAAGTGGCCGGGGAGACCCAGTACTTC.

The V and J genes are TRBV29-1 and TRBJ2-7; D perhaps matches TRBD2 (6 bases). V was shortened by 4 bases and J by 2 bases, with 12 bases between the two germline ends. Looked up from germline, CDR1 is SQVTM and CDR2 is ANQGSEA. CDR3 length equals 13 residues. CDR3 in amino acids: CSVVGGWAYEQYF. The CDR3 DNA is TGCAGCGTTGTCGGGGGATGGGCCTACGAGCAGTACTTC.

The J gene is TRBJ2-1, the V gene TRBV7-2; TRBD1 or TRBD2 may be the D gene (6 bases each). Per the germline V gene, CDR1 is SGHTA and CDR2 is FQGNSA. The CDR3 covers 18 residues. V shed 0 bases and J shed 0 bases, with 15 bases lying between them. In DNA, the CDR3 is TGTGCCAGCAGCTTAGCGGGGGGACACAGTCTCTCCTACAATGAGCAGTTCTTC. The encoded protein is CASSLAGGHSLSYNEQFF.

CDR3: CASSQGANSNQPQHF. CDR3 coding DNA: TGCGCCAGCAGCCAAGGTGCCAATAGCAATCAGCCCCAGCATTTT. V gene TRBV4-1 combines with J gene TRBJ1-5; no clear D gene. V lost 1 base, J lost 0 bases, and 7 bases lay in between. CDR1 is MGHRA and CDR2 is YSYEKL in the germline V gene. This CDR3 has 15 residues.

This clone was recorded only once. The CDR3 coding sequence is TGCAGCGCCTCCGGACAGGATCTGGGAGCTTTCTTT. Translating gives CSASGQDLGAFF. The chain carries TRBV29-1 and TRBJ1-1; 7 bases match TRBD1. There are 12 residues in the CDR3. Germline trimming cut 7 bases from V and 10 bases from J; bases unmatched to any gene: 12. Germline lookup yields CDR1 SQVTM and CDR2 ANQGSEA.

The J gene is TRBJ2-7, the V gene TRBV11-2; D call uncertain. CDR3 length equals 13 residues. The V and J ends lost 2 bases and 6 bases respectively, with 11 bases between them. The germline V gene encodes CDR1 SGHAT and CDR2 FQNNGV. The CDR3 DNA is TGTGCCAGCAGCTTATGGGGTCAAGGCGAGCAGTACTTC. Amino acid sequence: CASSLWGQGEQYF.